This is a list of T cell receptor beta chains from one sample in a study of cytomegalovirus exposure and HLA in healthy donors. TCRdb's table, derived via immunoSEQ multiplex PCR, lists solely in-frame clones and lacks some. The sample holds some 60,000 clones; 96% are singletons and the top ten take 0.7% to 0.95%. Sample: PBMCs. The receptors were gathered from a man aged 18-30 years in good health and CMV-seronegative. Both conserved end residues are part of each CDR3. The D gene is left open where the match is weak. Only some rows state a clone size, as once, few, many or a class for expanded clones.

abundance,j_gene,d_gene,v_gene,CDR3aa,CDR3nt
-,TRBJ2-2,TRBD2,TRBV5-1,CASSLPGLAGERYTGELFF,TGCGCCAGCAGCCTCCCGGGACTAGCGGGAGAGAGGTACACCGGGGAGCTGTTTTTT
-,TRBJ2-7,-,TRBV7-9,CASSSGTVYEQYF,TGTGCCAGCAGCTCCGGGACTGTGTACGAGCAGTACTTC
-,TRBJ2-1,-,TRBV18,CASSRGRNYEQFF,TGTGCCAGCTCACGAGGGAGGAACTATGAGCAGTTCTTC
-,TRBJ2-3,TRBD1,TRBV6-5,CASSYRQGSTDTQYF,TGTGCCAGCAGTTACCGACAGGGTAGCACAGATACGCAGTATTTT
once,TRBJ1-2,-,TRBV28,CASSPNGGSYGYTF,TGTGCCAGCAGTCCCAATGGAGGGTCCTATGGCTACACCTTC
-,TRBJ1-2,TRBD1,TRBV7-9,CASSSTPRGRNYGYTF,TGTGCCAGCAGCTCCACACCCAGGGGGCGCAACTATGGCTACACCTTC
-,TRBJ1-1,-,TRBV21-1,CASSKRDSSEAFF,TGTGCCAGCAGCAAAAGGGACTCGTCTGAAGCTTTCTTT
-,TRBJ2-7,TRBD1,TRBV19,CASSIRPYGTGRYEQYF,TGTGCCAGTAGTATCAGACCTTACGGGACAGGGCGCTACGAGCAGTACTTC
-,TRBJ2-7,-,TRBV14,CARPWDSTYEQYF,TGTGCCAGACCTTGGGACTCAACCTACGAGCAGTACTTC
-,TRBJ2-3,TRBD2,TRBV6-1,CASSDFLAGVGPRLTDTQYF,TGTGCCAGCAGTGATTTCCTAGCGGGAGTTGGGCCTCGACTCACAGATACGCAGTATTTT
once,TRBJ2-7,TRBD2,TRBV10-3,CAISGELAGGDEQYF,TGTGCCATCAGTGGCGAACTAGCGGGAGGAGACGAGCAGTACTTC
-,TRBJ2-2,TRBD2,TRBV28,CASSLLPGLVPGGELFF,TGTGCCAGCAGTTTATTACCGGGACTAGTTCCCGGCGGGGAGCTGTTTTTT
-,TRBJ1-4,-,TRBV5-1,CASSLVPGNEKLFF,TGCGCCAGCAGCTTGGTTCCAGGGAATGAAAAACTGTTTTTT
-,TRBJ1-1,TRBD1,TRBV4-3,CASSQGTGKNYMNTEAFF,TGCGCCAGCAGCCAGGGGACAGGGAAGAATTACATGAACACTGAAGCTTTCTTT
-,TRBJ2-2,TRBD1,TRBV28,CASRTQGERTGELFF,TGTGCCAGCAGAACACAGGGGGAGCGCACCGGGGAGCTGTTTTTT
-,TRBJ2-5,-,TRBV28,CASTLPGGQETQYF,TGTGCCAGCACCCTCCCCGGGGGTCAAGAGACCCAGTACTTC
-,TRBJ2-1,TRBD2,TRBV29-1,CSVEETGTSGSSYNEQFF,TGCAGCGTTGAAGAAACCGGGACTAGCGGGAGCTCCTACAATGAGCAGTTCTTC
-,TRBJ2-7,-,TRBV11-2,CASSSGAEQYF,TGTGCCAGCAGCTCAGGTGCCGAGCAGTACTTC
once,TRBJ2-7,TRBD1,TRBV19,CASSDTGTGTYEQYF,TGTGCCAGTAGTGATACCGGGACAGGCACCTACGAGCAGTACTTC
-,TRBJ2-5,-,TRBV27,CASSRVSGQGGLYQETQYF,TGTGCCAGCAGCCGCGTTTCCGGACAGGGAGGGTTGTACCAAGAGACCCAGTACTTC
-,TRBJ2-1,TRBD2,TRBV11-2,CASSLGTRYGIGPYNEQFF,TGTGCCAGCAGCTTAGGGACTAGGTACGGGATAGGGCCCTACAATGAGCAGTTCTTC
-,TRBJ2-1,-,TRBV6-1,CASSHRGGTYNEQFF,TGTGCCAGCAGTCACAGGGGGGGCACCTACAATGAGCAGTTCTTC
-,TRBJ1-2,TRBD1,TRBV2,CASRERGTEVRDGYTF,TGTGCCAGCAGGGAGCGCGGGACAGAAGTTCGAGATGGCTACACCTTC
-,TRBJ2-5,TRBD2,TRBV7-9,CASSAGLAGALGETQYF,TGTGCCAGCAGCGCGGGACTAGCGGGAGCCCTAGGGGAGACCCAGTACTTC
-,TRBJ2-4,-,TRBV28,CASSFRRTGNIQYF,TGTGCCAGCAGTTTTAGGAGGACCGGAAACATTCAGTACTTC
-,TRBJ2-7,-,TRBV11-2,CASSASPGENYEQYF,TGTGCCAGCAGCGCTTCGCCAGGCGAAAACTACGAGCAGTACTTC
-,TRBJ2-7,TRBD2,TRBV7-2,CASSSSSGRSYEQYF,TGTGCCAGCAGCTCCTCCAGCGGGAGGTCTTACGAGCAGTACTTC
once,TRBJ2-2,TRBD1,TRBV27,CASSGQGADTNTGELFF,TGTGCCAGCTCCGGGCAGGGGGCGGATACGAACACCGGGGAGCTGTTTTTT
few,TRBJ2-7,TRBD2,TRBV19,CASSRAGRESSFYEQYF,TGTGCCAGTAGTAGAGCAGGGAGGGAGTCGTCCTTCTACGAGCAGTACTTC
-,TRBJ1-2,TRBD1,TRBV5-1,CASRMDRADGYTF,TGCGCCAGCAGAATGGACAGGGCGGATGGCTACACCTTC
-,TRBJ2-3,TRBD1,TRBV9,CASSVGTGGTDTQYF,TGTGCCAGCAGCGTAGGGACAGGGGGCACAGATACGCAGTATTTT
-,TRBJ2-1,-,TRBV19,CASSGGTRVTHNEQFF,TGTGCCAGTAGCGGAGGGACGCGGGTGACACACAATGAGCAGTTCTTC
-,TRBJ2-1,TRBD2,TRBV18,CASSPLAGVPNEQFF,TGTGCCAGCTCACCGCTAGCGGGAGTTCCCAATGAGCAGTTCTTC
-,TRBJ2-7,-,TRBV4-3,CASSQRLVIPSYEQYF,TGCGCCAGCAGCCAACGACTCGTAATACCCTCCTACGAGCAGTACTTC
once,TRBJ2-5,-,TRBV7-2,CASSLVPQGWETQYF,TGTGCCAGCAGCTTAGTCCCACAGGGTTGGGAGACCCAGTACTTC